A selection of T cell receptor beta chains follows, all from one sample in a study of shared clonotypes between healthy human individuals. Sequenced by immunoSEQ multiplex PCR; TCRdb stores in-frame clones only, minus some. The sample lists about 2.3 million clones, approximately 93% occurring once. Sample: naive CD4+ T cells from PBMCs. These receptors were obtained from a man between 18 and 35 years old in good health. Some clones in this sample may be carry-over from other donors' samples. CDR3s include the opening cysteine and the closing phenylalanine or tryptophan. D genes are given only for firm matches. Only some rows state a clone size, as once, few, many or a class for expanded clones.

V gene	D gene	J gene	clone size	CDR3 protein	CDR3 DNA
TRBV7-9	TRBD1	TRBJ2-3	NA	CASSWDRQDTQYF	TGTGCCAGCAGCTGGGACAGACAAGATACGCAGTATTTT
TRBV2	NA	TRBJ2-7	NA	CASSRTAYEQYF	TGTGCCAGCAGCAGGACAGCATACGAGCAGTACTTC
TRBV10-3	NA	TRBJ1-1	few	CAISEQGVPVTEAFF	TGTGCCATCAGTGAACAGGGCGTCCCGGTTACTGAAGCTTTCTTT
TRBV18	TRBD2	TRBJ2-1	NA	CASSPPLAGDWVDDEQFF	TGTGCCAGCTCACCACCACTAGCGGGAGATTGGGTGGATGACGAGCAGTTCTTC
TRBV27	TRBD1	TRBJ2-2	once	CASTRQGAIGELFF	TGTGCCAGCACTCGACAGGGGGCTATCGGGGAGCTGTTTTTT
TRBV5-1	NA	TRBJ1-1	NA	CASSLAPRGDTEAFF	TGCGCCAGCAGCTTGGCCCCGCGGGGGGACACTGAAGCTTTCTTT
TRBV4-3	NA	TRBJ2-2	NA	CASSRERAANTGELFF	TGCGCCAGCAGCCGCGAGCGGGCAGCGAACACCGGGGAGCTGTTTTTT
TRBV5-4	NA	TRBJ2-1	NA	CASSLPDRSLNEQFF	TGTGCCAGCAGCTTACCTGATAGGTCCCTCAATGAGCAGTTCTTC
TRBV9	NA	TRBJ1-1	few	CASSVGSVNTEAFF	TGTGCCAGCAGCGTGGGCTCAGTGAACACTGAAGCTTTCTTT
TRBV5-4	NA	TRBJ2-5	NA	CASSRGTTRAGAETQYF	TGTGCCAGCAGCCGGGGGACGACAAGGGCAGGGGCAGAGACCCAGTACTTC
TRBV29-1	TRBD1	TRBJ1-1	NA	CSVHGQGGMNTEAFF	TGCAGCGTTCACGGACAGGGAGGGATGAACACTGAAGCTTTCTTT
TRBV19	TRBD1	TRBJ1-3	NA	CAGRTGENTIYF	TGTGCCGGCCGGACAGGGGAAAACACCATATATTTT
TRBV29-1	NA	TRBJ2-1	NA	CSVELGFF	TGCAGCGTTGAGCTGGGGTTCTTC
TRBV7-9	NA	TRBJ2-7	NA	CASSLVGQFYEQYF	TGTGCCAGCAGCTTGGTAGGCCAGTTCTACGAGCAGTACTTC
TRBV6-1	NA	TRBJ1-1	few	CASSESVNTEAFF	TGTGCCAGCAGTGAATCAGTGAACACTGAAGCTTTCTTT
TRBV7-3	NA	TRBJ2-1	NA	CASVKRERDEQFF	TGTGCCAGCGTCAAGCGAGAGAGGGATGAGCAGTTCTTC
TRBV5-1	NA	TRBJ1-3	NA	CASSLPLGTGNTIYF	TGCGCCAGCAGCCTCCCTCTTGGGACTGGAAACACCATATATTTT
TRBV19	NA	TRBJ2-3	NA	CASKTWVGTDTQYF	TGTGCCAGTAAGACCTGGGTGGGCACAGATACGCAGTATTTT
TRBV6-1	NA	TRBJ2-6	NA	CASSEVDGGAFGANVLTF	TGTGCCAGCAGTGAAGTTGACGGAGGGGCCTTTGGGGCCAACGTCCTGACTTTC
TRBV7-9	TRBD2	TRBJ2-3	NA	CASSSPAAGLAVTDTQYF	TGTGCCAGCAGCTCCCCTGCCGCGGGACTAGCGGTGACAGATACGCAGTATTTT
TRBV11-3	NA	TRBJ2-2	NA	CASSLQGNTGELFF	TGTGCCAGCAGCTTACAGGGTAACACCGGGGAGCTGTTTTTT
TRBV5-1	TRBD2	TRBJ2-2	NA	CASSLQGLALPGELFF	TGCGCCAGCAGCCTCCAGGGACTAGCTTTGCCCGGGGAGCTGTTTTTT
TRBV9	TRBD2	TRBJ2-5	once	CASSVGLAASQETQYF	TGTGCCAGCAGCGTAGGACTAGCGGCCTCCCAAGAGACCCAGTACTTC
TRBV5-1	NA	TRBJ2-3	NA	CATAPGRKSTDTQYF	TGCGCCACGGCCCCGGGACGGAAGAGCACAGATACGCAGTATTTT
TRBV2	NA	TRBJ2-5	NA	CASSIGQETQYF	TGTGCCAGCAGTATAGGGCAAGAGACCCAGTACTTC
TRBV15	NA	TRBJ2-3	NA	CATSPTPGDPSTDTQYF	TGTGCCACCAGCCCAACCCCGGGGGATCCTAGCACAGATACGCAGTATTTT
TRBV9	NA	TRBJ2-3	NA	CASSAGNREADTQYF	TGTGCCAGCAGCGCTGGGAACAGGGAAGCAGATACGCAGTATTTT
TRBV28	TRBD1	TRBJ2-3	NA	CASSSWDRGGDTQYF	TGTGCCAGCAGTTCCTGGGACAGGGGCGGAGATACGCAGTATTTT
TRBV28	NA	TRBJ2-2	NA	CASSLFRQNTGELFF	TGTGCCAGCAGTTTATTTCGGCAGAACACCGGGGAGCTGTTTTTT
TRBV29-1	NA	TRBJ1-1	NA	CSVEVAGRGNTEAFF	TGCAGCGTTGAAGTAGCAGGGAGGGGGAACACTGAAGCTTTCTTT
TRBV7-2	NA	TRBJ2-7	NA	CASSLRLNPYEQYF	TGTGCCAGCAGCTTACGACTAAACCCCTACGAGCAGTACTTC
TRBV10-1	NA	TRBJ2-3	NA	CASSESGSSTTDTQYF	TGCGCCAGCAGTGAGTCTGGCTCCTCGACGACAGATACGCAGTATTTT
TRBV6-5	NA	TRBJ1-3	few	CASSYSTGGNTIYF	TGTGCCAGCAGTTACTCGACAGGTGGAAACACCATATATTTT
TRBV5-6	TRBD1	TRBJ1-4	NA	CASSWDSSTNEKLFF	TGTGCCAGCAGCTGGGACAGCTCAACTAATGAAAAACTGTTTTTT
TRBV28	NA	TRBJ1-2	NA	CASSLWGVINGYTF	TGTGCCAGCAGTCTCTGGGGGGTTATAAATGGCTACACCTTC
TRBV11-2	TRBD1	TRBJ1-6	NA	CASSSLGQGASPLHF	TGTGCCAGCAGCTCTCTGGGACAGGGAGCTTCACCCCTCCACTTT
TRBV2	TRBD1	TRBJ2-2	NA	CASSVGQKLTGELFF	TGTGCCAGCAGTGTGGGACAGAAATTGACCGGGGAGCTGTTTTTT
TRBV5-1	NA	TRBJ2-1	NA	CASSWVAEAPYNEQFF	TGCGCCAGCAGCTGGGTGGCGGAGGCCCCCTACAATGAGCAGTTCTTC
TRBV7-9	NA	TRBJ2-2	NA	CASSPRGWRQNSTGELFF	TGTGCCAGCAGCCCCCGGGGCTGGAGACAGAACTCCACCGGGGAGCTGTTTTTT
TRBV5-4	NA	TRBJ1-2	NA	CASSGLPRHQNGYTF	TGTGCCAGCAGCGGACTACCTAGACATCAAAATGGCTACACCTTC
TRBV6-5	NA	TRBJ2-2	NA	CASSSPPAGRGELFF	TGTGCCAGCAGTTCACCCCCTGCAGGGCGGGGGGAGCTGTTTTTT
TRBV2	TRBD2	TRBJ2-7	NA	CASSGPSGTPHEQYF	TGTGCCAGCAGTGGGCCTAGCGGGACGCCGCACGAGCAGTACTTC
TRBV6-6	NA	TRBJ1-1	NA	CASRPDTNTEAFF	TGTGCCAGCAGACCCGACACGAACACTGAAGCTTTCTTT
TRBV5-1	TRBD1	TRBJ2-5	NA	CASSLGGAGRETQYF	TGCGCCAGCAGCTTAGGGGGCGCGGGTCGGGAGACCCAGTACTTC
TRBV30	NA	TRBJ2-2	NA	CAWSHGGGGDTGELFF	TGTGCCTGGAGTCACGGGGGAGGCGGGGACACCGGGGAGCTGTTTTTT
TRBV18	NA	TRBJ2-4	once	CASSPQDGNIQYF	TGTGCCAGCTCACCACAGGACGGGAACATTCAGTACTTC
TRBV5-1	NA	TRBJ1-1	NA	CASSLGGPGTEAFF	TGCGCCAGCAGCTTGGGTGGGCCAGGGACTGAAGCTTTCTTT
TRBV6-5	NA	TRBJ2-3	NA	CASSYLEGPKDTQYF	TGTGCCAGCAGTTACCTCGAGGGCCCCAAAGATACGCAGTATTTT
TRBV7-8	NA	TRBJ1-2	once	CASSVQDYGYTF	TGTGCCAGCAGCGTCCAGGACTATGGCTACACCTTC
TRBV28	TRBD1	TRBJ1-5	NA	CASSFGTGWNQPQHF	TGTGCCAGCAGTTTCGGGACAGGGTGGAATCAGCCCCAGCATTTT
TRBV7-9	NA	TRBJ1-3	NA	CASSPRASGNTIYF	TGTGCCAGCAGCCCCAGGGCCTCGGGTAACACCATATATTTT
TRBV19	NA	TRBJ2-7	NA	CASSNTGTTYEQYF	TGTGCCAGTAGTAATACGGGCACGACCTACGAGCAGTACTTC
TRBV28	NA	TRBJ2-7	NA	CASSSSSLEHLSYEQYF	TGTGCCAGCAGTTCCTCCTCACTAGAACACTTGTCCTACGAGCAGTACTTC